Each of the 16 T cell receptor beta chains below was sequenced from the same sample in a study of T-cell memory formation after mild COVID-19. TCRdb independently ran MiXCR on the 5' RACE reads; one entry per CDR3 protein. The table lists hundreds of thousands of distinct CDR3 sequences, more than 15% of them singletons, with about 11% in the top ten. The sequencing sample was made of PBMCs or a T cell subset sorted from them (not recorded which). The receptor set was obtained from an adult woman who had mild COVID-19 (a few samples of this study predate the infection). Cell type and time point are not known.

V and J are TRBV20-1 and TRBJ2-1; D unclear. The CDR3 totals 13 residues. Germline CDR1 reads DFQATT; CDR2 reads SNEGSKA (reference sequence). V was shortened by 2 bases and J by 8 bases, with 13 bases between the two germline ends. This chain's CDR3 is CSARSHGVDEQFF. The CDR3 DNA reads TGCAGTGCTAGATCCCATGGGGTTGATGAGCAGTTCTTC.

The chain links TRBV12-3 or TRBV12-4 to TRBJ1-5; perhaps TRBD1 as D (6 bases). The CDR3 runs to 15 residues. Deletions cut 1 base from V and 5 bases from J, with 12 bases between. CDR3 sequence reads: CASSLGSGADQPQHF. The CDR3 DNA reads as TGTGCCAGCAGTTTAGGCTCAGGGGCGGATCAGCCCCAGCATTTT.

The chain is built from TRBV13 and TRBJ2-1; no firm D call. V lost 1 base to trimming and J lost 8 bases, with 33 bases between them. Germline V CDR1 and CDR2: PRHDT, FYEKMQ (reference sequence). This CDR3 spans 21 amino acids. Here the CDR3 DNA reads TGTGCCAGCAGCTTAGAACCCCTAAAGATCCGACCCCGACACGGGTTAGATGAGCAGTTCTTC. It codes for CASSLEPLKIRPRHGLDEQFF.

CDR3: CASSPSRGSQRGSSYNEQFF. The CDR3 DNA reads as TGTGCCAGCTCACCAAGTCGCGGCAGCCAAAGGGGTAGCTCCTACAATGAGCAGTTCTTC. The chain couples TRBV18 to TRBJ2-1; D is possibly TRBD1 (5 bases). Per the germline V gene, CDR1 is KGHSH and CDR2 is LQKENI. CDR3 length: 20 amino acids. Trimming shortened V by 2 bases and J by 0 bases, and 23 bases separated the two germline ends. The full variable domain, completed using reference TRBV18 and TRBJ2-1, is NAGVMQNPRHLVRRRGQEARLRCSPMKGHSHVYWYRQLPEEGLKFMVYLQKENIIDESGMPKERFSAEFPKEGPSILRIQQVVRGDSAAYFCASSPSRGSQRGSSYNEQFFGPGTRLTVL.

In its sample, this clonotype was seen a few times. V gene TRBV2 combines with J gene TRBJ2-3; 7 bases line up with TRBD2. The junction had 5 bases not matched to a gene; V was cut back by 6 bases and J by 2 bases. Germline V CDR1 and CDR2: SNHLY, FYNNEI. The CDR3 spans 14 residues. The CDR3 spells CASRGDYLTDTQYF. CDR3 DNA: TGTGCCAGCAGGGGGGACTACCTCACAGATACGCAGTATTTT.

This chain uses TRBV5-1 with TRBJ1-2; unclear D gene. CDR3 length: 14 amino acids. V was cut by 0 bases and J by 8 bases, with 14 bases left in between. Germline values: CDR1 SGHRS, CDR2 YFSETQ. The DNA of the CDR3 is TGCGCCAGCAGCTTGGTGTCGTTCGGGGAAGGCTACACCTTC. As protein: CASSLVSFGEGYTF.

This clonotype has more than one count but fewer than ten. This rearrangement joins TRBV29-1 to TRBJ1-2; 7 bases agree with TRBD1. V shed 6 bases, J shed 2 bases, and the junction held 12 bases outside the gene matches. The CDR3 length is 15 residues. Germline V gene sequence: CDR1 SQVTM, CDR2 ANQGSEA. CDR3 region: CSVDRIRTGNYGYTF. The DNA of the CDR3 is TGCAGCGTCGACAGGATAAGGACAGGAAACTATGGCTACACCTTC.

Only a few counts were recorded for this clonotype. The chain carries TRBV7-9 and TRBJ2-7, with D possibly TRBD1 on 6 matching bases. Trimming took 1 base from V and 4 from J, leaving 17 bases between them. The CDR3 consists of 16 residues. From germline, CDR1 is SEHNR and CDR2 FQNEAQ (reference sequence). DNA for the CDR3: TGTGCCAGCAGCTTAGGACTCTGGGGGCGTAATTACGAGCAGTACTTC. Translation: CASSLGLWGRNYEQYF.

This clonotype was seen more than once but under ten times. The chain has TRBV6-1 and TRBJ2-5; D might be TRBD2 (6 bases). Germline values: CDR1 MNHNS, CDR2 SASEGT. The CDR3 totals 13 residues. The germline V and J ends were trimmed by 6 bases and 5 bases, with 13 bases remaining between them. CDR3 in amino acids: CASSGGGGETQYF. As DNA, the CDR3 is TGTGCCAGCAGCGGTGGAGGAGGGGAGACCCAGTACTTC.

This clonotype was seen only a few times. The CDR3 DNA is TGTGCCAGCAGCCACGGACTAGCGGTGGGTACGCAGTATTTT. This sequence encodes CASSHGLAVGTQYF. The chain uses TRBV7-2 and TRBJ2-3, with 10 nucleotides matching TRBD2. Per germline, CDR1 SGHTA and CDR2 FQGNSA. The CDR3 covers 14 residues. Trimming at V came to 5 bases and at J to 8 bases, leaving 7 bases not matched to a gene.

This rearrangement joins TRBV6-1 to TRBJ1-5, with a tentative D call TRBD1 (6 bases). This CDR3 region has 13 residues. Trimming cost V 11 bases and J 3 bases, with 14 bases left between them. Germline CDR1 reads MNHNS; CDR2 reads SASEGT. The CDR3 nucleotides read TGTGCCTCATCAGGGGCCGCCAATCAGCCCCAGCATTTT. This gives the protein CASSGAANQPQHF.

The chain links TRBV29-1 to TRBJ1-2; no reliable D call. The CDR3 runs to 12 residues. Germline V CDR1 and CDR2: SQVTM, ANQGSEA. Trimming removed 4 bases at V and 4 bases at J, with 10 bases between. The CDR3 DNA follows: TGCAGCGTTGGAGGGAAAGTCTATGGCTACACCTTC. It codes for CSVGGKVYGYTF. Filled out from reference TRBV29-1 and TRBJ1-2, the complete variable domain reads SAVISQKPSRDICQRGTSLTIQCQVDSQVTMMFWYRQQPGQSLTLIATANQGSEATYESGFVIDKFPISRPNLTFSTLTVSNMSPEDSSIYLCSVGGKVYGYTFGSGTRLTVV.

V usage is TRBV27 and J usage is TRBJ1-4; 9 bases agree with TRBD1. J gave up 11 bases and V 8 bases, and 12 bases lay outside the gene matches. Germline CDR1 is MNHEY and CDR2 is SMNVEV (reference sequence). The CDR3 is 14 amino acids. In DNA, the CDR3 is TGTGCCAGCGGACTACAGGGGGCACCGGCGAAACTGTTTTTT. This gives the protein CASGLQGAPAKLFF.

The genes are TRBV12-3 or TRBV12-4 and TRBJ1-1; possibly TRBD1 for D (5 bases). Trimming cost V 7 bases and J 11 bases, with 26 bases left between them. The CDR3 covers 15 residues. This CDR3 reads CASTHPRSGSVGAFF. CDR3 bases: TGTGCCAGCACCCATCCTCGATCAGGGTCCGTGGGGGCTTTCTTT.

CDR3 bases: TGTGCCAGCAGCTCAAATCTAGCGGCGGGAGGGGGCTCCTACAATGAGCAGTTCTTC. It translates to CASSSNLAAGGGSYNEQFF. The V gene is TRBV7-2, the J gene TRBJ2-1; TRBD2 agrees at 9 bases. Germline V gives CDR1 SGHTA, CDR2 FQGNSA. V dropped 4 bases and J dropped 0; count of bases not matched to a gene: 13. The CDR3 loop spans 19 amino acids.

The J gene is TRBJ2-7, the V gene TRBV6-5; D remains unclear. Germline V CDR1 and CDR2: MNHEY, SVGAGI. V lost 2 bases and J 6 bases, leaving 5 bases between the germline ends. This CDR3 is built from 11 residues. This CDR3 reads CASSYASEQYF. DNA for the CDR3: TGTGCCAGCAGTTACGCGAGCGAGCAGTACTTC.